The 30 T cell receptor beta chains given below trace back to one sample, sequenced in a study of cytomegalovirus exposure and HLA in healthy donors (dated 2017 in TCRdb). Library prep was done by the immunoSEQ multiplex PCR assay. For the multiplex PCR, a mixture combining 60 forward primers for TCR Vbeta segments and 13 reverse primers for TCR Jbeta segments was used. TCRdb retrieved this table from immuneACCESS and kept in-frame rearrangements only. Not all clones are present; in checked studies, unresolved V genes account for under half, and no reason is known for the remainder. The sample yields over 80,000 clones; approximately 85% were counted once. 5.2% of the sample comes from the top ten. Material for sequencing was PBMCs. The receptors here all came from a man in his forties or fifties in good health and CMV-seropositive.

This clone is a singleton in its sample. The rearrangement uses TRBV5-4 and TRBJ2-3, with a weak D call TRBD2 (5 bases). V lost 5 bases to trimming and J lost 5 bases, with 15 bases between them. In germline, CDR1 is SGHNT, CDR2 YYREEE (reference sequence). This CDR3 has 14 residues. The DNA of the CDR3 is TGTGCCAGCAGTAACTCCGAGGCGGGAGATACGCAGTATTTT. It is translated as CASSNSEAGDTQYF.

This rearrangement joins TRBV4-1 to TRBJ2-5; TRBD1 matches at 8 bases. V dropped 5 bases and J dropped 5; count of bases not matched to a gene: 7. Germline V gene sequence: CDR1 MGHRA, CDR2 YSYEKL. The CDR3 has 14 amino acids. The CDR3 DNA reads as TGCGCCAGCAGCACCCGGACAGGGTGGGAGACCCAGTACTTC. Translated, it gives CASSTRTGWETQYF.

V gene TRBV6-5 combines with J gene TRBJ1-2, with D tentatively TRBD1 (5 bases). Germline V lookup: CDR1 MNHEY, CDR2 SVGAGI. Trimming removed 0 bases from V and 2 bases from J, with 10 bases in between. The CDR3 totals 15 residues. As DNA, the CDR3 is TGTGCCAGCAGTTACTCCCTAGGGGAAAACTATGGCTACACCTTC. Translated, it gives CASSYSLGENYGYTF.

The V gene is TRBV6-1, the J gene TRBJ1-1; possibly TRBD1 for D (6 bases). The CDR3 runs to 15 residues. Germline CDR1 reads MNHNS; CDR2 reads SASEGT. V was cut by 2 bases and J by 4 bases, with 14 bases left in between. The CDR3 reads CASSELRGGPTEAFF. In DNA, the CDR3 is TGTGCCAGCAGTGAACTGAGGGGGGGTCCCACTGAAGCTTTCTTT.

In DNA, the CDR3 is TGTGCCAGCAGCTTGGGGACAGGGGGCAGCTCTGGAAACACCATATATTTT. Translation: CASSLGTGGSSGNTIYF. The genes are TRBV7-9 and TRBJ1-3; 12 bases are a match to TRBD1. This CDR3 spans 17 amino acids. J gave up 0 bases and V 3 bases, and 3 bases lay outside the gene matches. In germline, CDR1 is SEHNR, CDR2 FQNEAQ (reference sequence).

In this sample, this clone turned up a few times. This chain uses TRBV6-5 with TRBJ2-1, with D maybe TRBD2 (7 bases). Germline V gene lookup returns CDR1 MNHEY and CDR2 SVGAGI. V was clipped by 6 bases and J by 4 bases, with 16 bases between them. There are 15 residues in the CDR3. The CDR3 coding sequence is TGTGCCAGCAGGGGTAGTAGGGGGGGGTACAATGAGCAGTTCTTC. Translated, it gives CASRGSRGGYNEQFF.

This clone was seen only a few times. The chain joins TRBV2 to TRBJ2-5; tentatively, D is TRBD2 (6 bases). V lost 7 bases and J lost 2, with 11 bases in between. The CDR3 is 13 residues long. CDR1 and CDR2 (germline): SNHLY, FYNNEI. The DNA for the CDR3 is TGTGCCAGCACATGGACTAAACAAGAGACCCAGTACTTC. Protein: CASTWTKQETQYF. Drawing the rest from reference TRBV2 and TRBJ2-5, the complete variable domain is EPEVTQTPSHQVTQMGQEVILRCVPISNHLYFYWYRQILGQKVEFLVSFYNNEISEKSEIFDDQFSVERPDGSNFTLKIRSTKLEDSAMYFCASTWTKQETQYFGPGTRLLVL.

The CDR3 DNA reads as TGTGCTAGTGTTGTAGCGTACCCCAGTGAGCAGTTCTTC. This gives the protein CASVVAYPSEQFF. The chain employs TRBV12-5 and TRBJ2-1, with a possible D match to TRBD2 (5 bases). The CDR3 runs to 13 residues. With 7 bases removed from V and 9 bases from J, the gap between germline ends came to 16 bases. The germline V gene has CDR1 LGHNT and CDR2 FRNRAP.

The gene calls are TRBV4-1 and TRBJ1-5, with D possibly TRBD1 on 6 matching bases. Germline CDR1 reads MGHRA; CDR2 reads YSYEKL. The germline V and J ends were trimmed by 8 bases and 3 bases, with 14 bases remaining between them. There are 14 residues in the CDR3. For the CDR3, the DNA is TGCGCCAGCGCCCAGGACAGTTACAATCAGCCCCAGCATTTT. Protein product: CASAQDSYNQPQHF.

The chain links TRBV6-5 to TRBJ1-1; TRBD1 might be the D (6 bases). Germline CDR1 and CDR2: MNHEY and SVGAGI. Trimming pared 0 bases from V and 4 bases from J, leaving 12 bases between. CDR3 size: 15 residues. The CDR3 sequence: CASSYSTRGRTEAFF. For the CDR3, the DNA is TGTGCCAGCAGTTACTCAACCAGGGGACGCACTGAAGCTTTCTTT.

This rearrangement joins TRBV7-7 to TRBJ1-1; TRBD1 matches at 9 bases. Germline CDR1 is SSHAT and CDR2 is FNYEAQ (reference sequence). This CDR3 is 15 amino acids long. The V gene end was trimmed by 5 bases and the J gene end by 1 base; junction bases not matched to a gene: 5. In DNA, the CDR3 is TGTGCCAGCAGCCAAGGGACAGGGCCGAACACTGAAGCTTTCTTT. Protein sequence: CASSQGTGPNTEAFF. Filled out from reference TRBV7-7 and TRBJ1-1, the complete variable domain reads GAGVSQSPRYKVTKRGQDVTLRCDPISSHATLYWYQQALGQGPEFLTYFNYEAQPDKSGLPSDRFSAERPEGSISTLTIQRTEQRDSAMYRCASSQGTGPNTEAFFGQGTRLTVV.

The rearrangement joins TRBV29-1 to TRBJ2-1; tentative D call: TRBD2 (5 bases). V was shortened by 6 bases and J by 3 bases, with 15 bases between the two germline ends. This CDR3 has 14 residues. Germline CDR1 and CDR2: SQVTM and ANQGSEA. As DNA, the CDR3 is TGCAGCGTAGGCACTCCCGGGATCTACAATGAGCAGTTCTTC. It codes for CSVGTPGIYNEQFF.

The chain has TRBV10-3 and TRBJ2-1; tentative D call: TRBD2 (6 bases). V shed 0 bases and J shed 9 bases, with 12 bases lying between them. Germline V gene data show CDR1 as ENHRY and CDR2 as SYGVKD. The CDR3 is made up of 14 amino acids. CDR3 loop: CAISESVTRSEQFF. DNA of the CDR3: TGTGCCATCAGTGAGTCAGTGACTAGAAGTGAGCAGTTCTTC.

The V and J genes are TRBV5-1 and TRBJ2-7; D may be TRBD2 (5 bases). The CDR3 consists of 14 residues. V lost 4 bases to trimming and J lost 6 bases, with 17 bases between them. CDR1 is SGHRS and CDR2 is YFSETQ in the germline V gene. The CDR3 region has the DNA TGCGCCAGCAGCCCCCGGGCCTCGGCGGGCGAGCAGTACTTC. It specifies CASSPRASAGEQYF.

The chain uses TRBV27 and TRBJ1-5, with a possible D match to TRBD1 (6 bases). V was pared by 4 bases and J by 9 bases, with 16 bases between. There are 14 residues in the CDR3. Germline assignment: CDR1 MNHEY and CDR2 SMNVEV (reference sequence). The CDR3 DNA reads TGTGCCAGCAGTTCCAGGGGAGGGGATCTGCCCCAGCATTTT. The encoded protein is CASSSRGGDLPQHF.

This rearrangement joins TRBV6-1 to TRBJ1-5; D possibly corresponds to TRBD1 (5 bases). CDR3 length: 13 amino acids. The germline CDR1 and CDR2 sequences are MNHNS and SASEGT. The ends were cut back, 10 bases at V and 1 base at J, with 11 bases in the middle. The DNA of the CDR3 is TGTGCCACAGACAGTCAGAGCAATCAGCCCCAGCATTTT. This encodes CATDSQSNQPQHF.

This clone was recorded a few times. V is TRBV5-3 and J is TRBJ1-2, with D uncertain. TRBV5-3 is sorted into the ORF group, with uncertain function. The CDR3 consists of 13 residues. The germline V and J ends were trimmed by 6 bases and 5 bases, with 14 bases remaining between them. The CDR3 here is CARTGLKGYGYTF. The DNA of the CDR3 is TGTGCCAGAACGGGGTTAAAAGGTTATGGCTACACCTTC.

The chain links TRBV5-1 to TRBJ2-3; 7 positions agree with TRBD2. Trimming took 0 bases from V and 4 from J; bases not matched to a gene: 2. CDR3 length equals 14 residues. Germline assignment: CDR1 SGHRS and CDR2 YFSETQ. The CDR3 loop is CASSLGTRSDTQYF. CDR3 DNA sequence: TGCGCCAGCAGCTTGGGGACTAGATCAGATACGCAGTATTTT.

This chain connects TRBV6-5 to TRBJ1-4, with D unclear. Trimming cost V 6 bases and J 7 bases, with 15 bases left between them. CDR1 and CDR2 (germline): MNHEY, SVGAGI. The CDR3 is 14 amino acids. CDR3: CASSPRGKSEKLFF. DNA of the CDR3: TGTGCCAGCAGCCCCCGAGGGAAGAGTGAAAAACTGTTTTTT.

The chain joins TRBV30 to TRBJ2-7; TRBD2 matches 7 bases. This CDR3 is 14 amino acids long. V was clipped by 8 bases and J by 0 bases; unmatched bases: 10. CDR1 and CDR2 from the germline V gene are GTSNPN and SVGIG (reference sequence). In DNA form, the CDR3 reads TGTGCCGGGGATTTCCGGGACTACTCCTACGAGCAGTACTTC. The encoded protein is CAGDFRDYSYEQYF.

V and J are TRBV6-1 and TRBJ2-7, with a tentative D call TRBD1 (5 bases). V dropped 6 bases and J dropped 3 bases, with 9 bases sitting between them. CDR1 and CDR2 from the germline V gene are MNHNS and SASEGT. CDR3 length: 12 residues. The CDR3 here is CASSREIYEQYF. The DNA for the CDR3 is TGTGCCAGCAGCAGGGAAATCTACGAGCAGTACTTC.

The chain joins TRBV15 to TRBJ2-7; 10 positions match TRBD2. Unmatched junction bases numbered 7, after V lost 0 bases and J lost 5 bases. CDR1 and CDR2 from the germline V gene are LNHNV and YYDKDF (reference sequence). This CDR3 has 16 residues. This chain's CDR3 is CATSRDLASGGHEQYF. CDR3 coding DNA: TGTGCCACCAGCAGAGATTTGGCTAGCGGGGGACACGAGCAGTACTTC.

This sequence joins TRBV4-1 and TRBJ2-1; maybe TRBD2 (5 bases). V was shortened by 0 bases and J by 10 bases, with 10 bases between the two germline ends. CDR1 MGHRA and CDR2 YSYEKL come from the germline V gene. The CDR3 totals 13 residues. CDR3 sequence: CASSQDGQREQFF. The DNA of the CDR3 is TGCGCCAGCAGCCAAGATGGGCAGCGGGAGCAGTTCTTC.

This clone was recorded a few times. This rearrangement joins TRBV27 to TRBJ2-5; D call uncertain. The CDR3 has 15 amino acids. Germline V gene data show CDR1 as MNHEY and CDR2 as SMNVEV (reference sequence). Deletions cut 5 bases from V and 4 bases from J, with 17 bases between. CDR3 residues: CASSPSWATRETQYF. As DNA, the CDR3 is TGTGCCAGCAGTCCCTCGTGGGCGACCAGAGAGACCCAGTACTTC.

This chain joins TRBV5-1 and TRBJ2-1; TRBD1 matches at 8 bases. This CDR3 comprises 13 residues. Germline assignment: CDR1 SGHRS and CDR2 YFSETQ. The V and J ends lost 9 bases and 5 bases, in that order; junction bases with no gene match: 7. The chain's CDR3 is CATNLDRDNEQFF. Written as DNA, the CDR3 is TGCGCCACCAATTTGGACAGGGACAATGAGCAGTTCTTC.

V is TRBV9 and J is TRBJ1-5; 9 positions match TRBD1. Germline loops: CDR1 SGDLS, CDR2 YYNGEE. This CDR3 is 14 amino acids long. With V trimmed by 0 bases and J by 6 bases, 1 base remained unmatched. Here the CDR3 reads CASSVGQGVQPQHF. The CDR3 DNA reads as TGTGCCAGCAGCGTAGGACAGGGGGTTCAGCCCCAGCATTTT.

V gene TRBV4-2 combines with J gene TRBJ1-2, with 7 positions matching TRBD1. The CDR3 consists of 13 residues. CDR1 is LGHNA, CDR2 YNFKEQ, per germline. The junction had 5 bases not matched to a gene; V was cut back by 7 bases and J by 3 bases. The DNA for the CDR3 is TGTGCCAGCACTGCGGGACAGCACTATGGCTACACCTTC. Translation gives CASTAGQHYGYTF.

This clone has a single count. V is TRBV28 and J is TRBJ1-5; 9 nucleotides match TRBD1. The CDR3 length is 14 residues. Per germline, CDR1 MDHEN and CDR2 SYDVKM. J gave up 6 bases and V 5 bases, and 5 bases lay outside the gene matches. The chain's CDR3 is CASSTGGAIQPQHF. The CDR3, as DNA: TGTGCCAGCAGTACAGGGGGCGCGATTCAGCCCCAGCATTTT.

The chain is built from TRBV7-2 and TRBJ2-7; 7 bases map to TRBD2. The J segment lost 1 base and the V segment lost 2 bases, leaving 8 bases of the junction unmatched. The length of the CDR3 is 16 residues. The germline gives CDR1 SGHTA, CDR2 FQGNSA. The CDR3 nucleotides are TGTGCCAGCAGCTTAACGCTGACTAGCATTTCCTACGAGCAGTACTTC. Residues: CASSLTLTSISYEQYF.

V is TRBV29-1 and J is TRBJ1-2; D unresolved. The CDR3 extends over 14 amino acids. Germline CDR1 SQVTM, CDR2 ANQGSEA. V lost 3 bases, J lost 0 bases, and 11 bases lay in between. The CDR3 reads CSVDPTVANYGYTF. CDR3 sequence (DNA): TGCAGCGTTGACCCCACCGTAGCTAACTATGGCTACACCTTC. Full variable domain (remainder filled in from reference TRBV29-1 and TRBJ1-2): SAVISQKPSRDICQRGTSLTIQCQVDSQVTMMFWYRQQPGQSLTLIATANQGSEATYESGFVIDKFPISRPNLTFSTLTVSNMSPEDSSIYLCSVDPTVANYGYTFGSGTRLTVV.